The next 5 T cell receptor beta chains were all read from a single sample in a study of identical twins. A single record per CDR3 protein comes from TCRdb applying MiXCR to the 5' RACE reads. The top ten hold more than 5% of the sample, which has fewer than 250,000 distinct CDR3 sequences, around 7.6% seen once. The sample was also reused in another study, on yellow fever vaccine responses in identical twins.

Sequences were obtained from CD8+ T cells sorted from blood. The receptors were gathered from a woman aged 18-29 years in good health.

This clonotype was detected a few times. The V and J genes are TRBV9 and TRBJ2-3, with D perhaps TRBD1 (5 bases). CDR3 length: 12 amino acids. In germline, CDR1 is SGDLS, CDR2 YYNGEE. Trimming took 4 bases from V and 6 from J, leaving 9 bases between them. The DNA of the CDR3 is TGTGCCAGCAGCCCAGGGTGGGATACGCAGTATTTT. Protein product: CASSPGWDTQYF.

The V and J genes are TRBV19 and TRBJ2-1; TRBD1 agrees at 11 bases. The CDR3 length is 14 residues. Trimming took 3 bases from V and 7 from J; bases not matched to a gene: 2. The germline V gene encodes CDR1 LNHDA and CDR2 SQIVND (reference sequence). CDR3 sequence (DNA): TGTGCCAGTAGTATCGGGACAGGGGGGAATGAGCAGTTCTTC. Its protein is CASSIGTGGNEQFF.

This rearrangement joins TRBV29-1 to TRBJ2-2; 10 bases line up with TRBD2. This CDR3 is built from 20 residues. Trimming took 3 bases from V and 1 from J; bases not matched to a gene: 17. CDR1 SQVTM and CDR2 ANQGSEA come from the germline V gene. CDR3: CSVDSFSLAGAGGNTGELFF. For the CDR3, the DNA is TGCAGCGTTGATTCGTTTAGCCTAGCGGGAGCGGGGGGGAACACCGGGGAGCTGTTTTTT.

This clonotype has a handful of counts. For the CDR3, the DNA is TGTGCCAGCAGTCGGCGCGGGAGCCCCTCCTACGAGCAGTACTTC. It translates to CASSRRGSPSYEQYF. The V call is TRBV27, the J call TRBJ2-7; 7 bases agree with TRBD2. CDR1 and CDR2 from the germline V gene are MNHEY and SMNVEV (reference sequence). This CDR3 is 15 amino acids long. J lost 0 bases, V lost 5 bases, and 7 bases had no gene match.

This clonotype showed up many times. The chain joins TRBV5-1 to TRBJ1-1, with D possibly being TRBD1 (5 bases). There are 14 residues in the CDR3. Trimming stripped 4 bases from V and 1 base from J, with 11 bases between. Germline lookup yields CDR1 SGHRS and CDR2 YFSETQ. The CDR3 is CASSTGRTNTEAFF. CDR3 bases: TGCGCCAGCAGCACGGGACGGACGAACACTGAAGCTTTCTTT.